This T cell receptor beta chain was captured by sequencing in a study of blood T cell repertoires in COVID-19. In the study overall: Samples taken during acute and convalescent COVID-19 were collected in the United States, Italy and Spain. PBMCs, B-cell-depleted T cells, or T cells provided the cDNA or gDNA that made up the material.

Original methodology: Amplifying reference gene primers gave estimates of nucleated cell counts. The protocol was immunoSEQ multiplex PCR, while the TCRdb copy is restricted to in-frame clones and leaves out a portion. Clonal size and the V and J genes are those of that table, whereas D and trimming came from the DNA. The sample lists 140,000 or so clones; 80% were seen once. This clone appeared once. At one boundary the junction diverges from the germline segment, which might be a read error. Germline V gene lookup returns CDR1 SGHDT and CDR2 YYEEEE. The CDR3 length is 16 residues. The source material was peripheral blood. This TCR was sampled from a man aged 65 to 85 who had recovered from COVID-19. The V call is TRBV5-6, the J call TRBJ2-1; 13 bases are a match to TRBD2. As DNA, the CDR3 is TGTGCCAGCAGCTTGGGCGGGACAAGGACTAGCGGGAGTTTGGTCTTC. As protein: CASSLGGTRTSGSLVF.